The 18 T cell receptor beta chains presented below share a single source sample, sequenced in a study of shared clonotypes between healthy human individuals. Assay: immunoSEQ multiplex PCR; the TCRdb copy retains only in-frame clones and omits some. Seen here are 2.5 million or so clones, around 90% observed once, and the top ten hold over 0.12%. The specimen was naive CD4+ T cells sorted from blood. The subset: CD45RA+ positively selected. Receptors originate from a man between 18 and 35 years old in good health.

CDR3 region: CASSLGGTDYGYTF. The CDR3 nucleotides read TGTGCCAGCAGCTTAGGGGGGACAGACTATGGCTACACCTTC. The chain carries TRBV7-9 and TRBJ1-2, with 7 bases lining up with TRBD1. This CDR3 is 14 amino acids long. Germline V gene data show CDR1 as SEHNR and CDR2 as FQNEAQ (reference sequence). V gave up 1 base and J gave up 3 bases; unmatched junction bases: 2.

The chain uses TRBV29-1 and TRBJ2-5; D gene unclear. The length of the CDR3 is 14 residues. V was clipped by 7 bases and J by 2 bases, with 17 bases between them. Germline CDR1 reads SQVTM; CDR2 reads ANQGSEA. The CDR3 bases are TGCAGCGCCCGAATCGGGCCCGGACAAGAGACCCAGTACTTC. Amino acid sequence: CSARIGPGQETQYF.

This chain links TRBV9 with TRBJ2-6, with 10 bases fitting TRBD1. CDR3 size: 18 residues. The germline CDR1 and CDR2 sequences are SGDLS and YYNGEE. Unmatched junction bases numbered 6, after V lost 3 bases and J lost 0 bases. The chain's CDR3 is CASSAGQGGSSGANVLTF. DNA of the CDR3: TGTGCCAGCAGCGCCGGACAGGGGGGAAGCTCTGGGGCCAACGTCCTGACTTTC.

About this clone itself: The sample carries other DNA sequences with the same CDR3. The genes are TRBV27 and TRBJ1-1; D gene unclear. With 2 bases removed from V and 1 base from J, the gap between germline ends came to 8 bases. This CDR3 has 14 amino acids. Germline CDR1 MNHEY, CDR2 SMNVEV (reference sequence). The CDR3: CASSLGGANTEAFF. The DNA for the CDR3 is TGTGCCAGCAGTTTAGGAGGTGCGAACACTGAAGCTTTCTTT.

The chain employs TRBV5-1 and TRBJ2-7; TRBD1 aligns across 11 bases. V lost 5 bases, J lost 5 bases, and 6 bases stayed unmatched. This CDR3 contains 14 residues. Germline-derived CDR1 and CDR2 are SGHRS and YFSETQ. CDR3 in DNA: TGCGCCAGCAGATTCAGGACAGGGGGCAACGAGCAGTACTTC. As protein: CASRFRTGGNEQYF. Together with reference TRBV5-1 and TRBJ2-7, the CDR3 gives the full variable domain: KAGVTQTPRYLIKTRGQQVTLSCSPISGHRSVSWYQQTPGQGLQFLFEYFSETQRNKGNFPGRFSGRQFSNSRSEMNVSTLELGDSALYLCASRFRTGGNEQYFGPGTRLTVT.

This chain connects TRBV5-1 to TRBJ1-1, with TRBD1 as a possible D gene (6 bases). From germline, CDR1 is SGHRS and CDR2 YFSETQ. The length of the CDR3 is 16 residues. Between the trimmed V and J ends, which lost 4 bases and 0 bases, there was a span of 16 bases. CDR3 DNA sequence: TGCGCCAGCAGCGTCCCGACAGGCGCCATGAACACTGAAGCTTTCTTT. Encoded protein: CASSVPTGAMNTEAFF.

This clone was observed a single time. The V and J genes are TRBV18 and TRBJ1-2, with TRBD1 as a possible D gene (5 bases). Between the trimmed V and J ends, which lost 4 bases and 8 bases, there was a span of 14 bases. The CDR3 has 13 amino acids. Germline CDR1 reads KGHSH; CDR2 reads LQKENI. CDR3 in DNA: TGTGCCAGCTCACTCTTGGGGGACCTCGGCTACACCTTC. Translated, it gives CASSLLGDLGYTF.

As for this clone: Here the CDR3 omits its conserved ending phenylalanine or tryptophan, so a read error is the likely source. No DNA is shown, since the ends of the CDR3 on it are uncertain; the CDR3 is the one TCRdb lists. The rearrangement links TRBV21-1 to TRBJ1-2; the table calls TRBD1, which could not be checked here. TRBV21-1 is noted as a pseudogene. 13 amino acids form the CDR3, both terminal residues included. The CDR3 loop reads CASSTVGDRTREL.

The J gene is TRBJ2-3, the V gene TRBV5-4; D gene unclear. CDR1 and CDR2 (germline): SGHNT, YYREEE (reference sequence). This CDR3 spans 12 amino acids. Trimming removed 5 bases from V and 3 bases from J, with 7 bases in between. CDR3 DNA: TGTGCCAGCAGGAGTGGGACAGATACGCAGTATTTT. Encoded protein: CASRSGTDTQYF.

The rearrangement uses TRBV6-5 and TRBJ2-7; D perhaps matches TRBD1 (6 bases). Germline V gives CDR1 MNHEY, CDR2 SVGAGI. Trimming left V 3 bases short and J 6 bases short, with 12 bases between. This CDR3 is built from 13 residues. The CDR3 bases are TGTGCCAGCAGTTATCTTACAGGGTTCGAGCAGTACTTC. Translating it yields CASSYLTGFEQYF.

The genes are TRBV18 and TRBJ1-4; D is unclear. Trimming took off 0 bases at V and 4 bases at J, with 6 bases between the two ends. This CDR3 contains 14 residues. Germline V lookup: CDR1 KGHSH, CDR2 LQKENI. The CDR3 loop reads CASSPPPLNEKLFF. DNA of the CDR3: TGTGCCAGCTCACCACCTCCCCTTAATGAAAAACTGTTTTTT.

On this clone itself: The same CDR3 can be traced to other DNA sequences in this sample. V is TRBV6-6 and J is TRBJ1-5, with TRBD1 as a possible D gene (5 bases). The CDR3 is made up of 14 amino acids. Per germline, CDR1 MNHNY and CDR2 SVGAGI (reference sequence). Trimming took off 2 bases at V and 6 bases at J, with 11 bases between the two ends. The CDR3 DNA reads TGTGCCAGCAGTTACCGCCAGGGTGGTCAGCCCCAGCATTTT. It encodes CASSYRQGGQPQHF.

This rearrangement joins TRBV2 to TRBJ2-1; a possible D gene is TRBD1 (6 bases). Trimming left V 9 bases short and J 11 bases short, with 23 bases between. Germline V lookup: CDR1 SNHLY, CDR2 FYNNEI. CDR3 length: 14 residues. The CDR3 reads CASSDGQYLFQQFF. In nucleotides, the CDR3 is TGTGCCAGTTCCGACGGACAGTACCTCTTTCAGCAGTTCTTC.

The V gene is TRBV6-1, the J gene TRBJ2-1; D perhaps matches TRBD1 (6 bases). Germline-derived CDR1 and CDR2 are MNHNS and SASEGT. CDR3 length: 15 amino acids. V lost 6 bases and J lost 9, with 21 bases in between. The CDR3: CASRGELMGATEQFF. The DNA for the CDR3 is TGTGCCAGCAGGGGCGAATTGATGGGGGCTACTGAGCAGTTCTTC.

The chain carries TRBV18 and TRBJ2-7; D may be TRBD2 (5 bases). CDR3 length equals 13 residues. Germline CDR1 KGHSH, CDR2 LQKENI. V lost 4 bases and J lost 4, with 11 bases in between. CDR3 coding DNA: TGTGCCAGCTCACTTCCGGGGATTTACGAGCAGTACTTC. Translated, it gives CASSLPGIYEQYF.

V gene TRBV10-3 combines with J gene TRBJ2-5; TRBD2 matches at 10 bases. The CDR3 has 15 amino acids. The junction had 12 bases not matched to a gene; V was cut back by 10 bases and J by 4 bases. Germline V CDR1 and CDR2: ENHRY, SYGVKD. The CDR3 DNA follows: TGTGCCACAAAAGGGCCTAGCGGGAGTATAGAGACCCAGTACTTC. Translating gives CATKGPSGSIETQYF.

This clone appeared a few times. The chain joins TRBV6-5 to TRBJ1-5; 7 positions match TRBD1. The CDR3 has 15 residues. The germline CDR1 and CDR2 sequences are MNHEY and SVGAGI. Trimming removed 6 bases from V and 0 bases from J; junction bases left unmatched: 5. Here the CDR3 DNA reads TGTGCCAGCAGCCCGGGACAGATTAGCAATCAGCCCCAGCATTTT. Protein: CASSPGQISNQPQHF.

V gene TRBV18 combines with J gene TRBJ2-7; maybe TRBD2 (6 bases). V lost 5 bases, J lost 2 bases, and 10 bases lay in between. Germline CDR1 is KGHSH and CDR2 is LQKENI. The CDR3 is made up of 13 amino acids. CDR3: CASSRGGPYEQYF. CDR3 DNA sequence: TGTGCCAGCTCAAGGGGAGGCCCCTACGAGCAGTACTTC.